Following are 28 T cell receptor beta chains from one sample sequenced in a study of T cells in Graves' hyperthyroidism and ophthalmopathy. TCR beta CDR3 region amplification was performed from RNA transcripts. An initial round of RT-PCR targeting the TCR CDR3 relied on the HTBI primer set. Using its own MiXCR run on the multiplex PCR reads, TCRdb lists one record per CDR3 protein. The table has roughly 570,000 distinct CDR3 sequences, roughly 14% seen once. The material sequenced was blood. The origin of the receptors is a woman in her 30s with Graves' hyperthyroidism.

This clonotype has ten or more counts. The rearrangement joins TRBV7-9 to TRBJ2-3, with 13 positions matching TRBD2. The CDR3 runs to 15 residues. V lost 6 bases to trimming and J lost 5 bases; unmatched junction nucleotides: 5. The germline gives CDR1 SEHNR, CDR2 FQNEAQ (reference sequence). CDR3 region: CASSLGLAGVDTQYF. CDR3 coding DNA: TGTGCCAGCAGTCTCGGACTAGCGGGAGTAGATACGCAGTATTTT.

This clonotype came up many times. This rearrangement joins TRBV29-1 to TRBJ1-1, with TRBD1 as a possible D gene (5 bases). The CDR3 consists of 15 residues. The V gene lost 6 bases and the J gene lost 2 bases, with 19 bases spanning the gap. CDR1 and CDR2 (germline): SQVTM, ANQGSEA. CDR3 loop: CSVSKIDRLNTEAFF. The CDR3 DNA reads as TGCAGCGTATCTAAGATCGACAGACTTAACACTGAAGCTTTCTTT.

At least ten counts were recorded for this clonotype. The J gene is TRBJ2-3, the V gene TRBV5-1; D might be TRBD1 or TRBD2, each matching 5 bases. Trimming took 4 bases from V and 5 from J, leaving 17 bases between them. CDR3 size: 15 residues. Germline V gene sequence: CDR1 SGHRS, CDR2 YFSETQ. The CDR3 spells CASSGTGTRIDTQYF. The CDR3 DNA is TGCGCCAGCAGCGGGACCGGGACGAGGATAGATACGCAGTATTTT.

This clonotype was seen a handful of times. The rearrangement links TRBV4-2 to TRBJ2-3; TRBD2 matches 8 bases. CDR3 length: 13 residues. Germline CDR1 is LGHNA and CDR2 is YNFKEQ. Trimming took 4 bases from V and 7 from J; bases not matched to a gene: 4. The CDR3: CASSPFSGNTQYF. In nucleotides, the CDR3 is TGTGCCAGCAGCCCCTTTAGCGGGAATACGCAGTATTTT.

The rearrangement joins TRBV2 to TRBJ2-2; D may match TRBD1 or TRBD2 (5 bases each). This CDR3 has 16 residues. CDR1 and CDR2 from the germline V gene are SNHLY and FYNNEI. Trimming stripped 6 bases from V and 0 bases from J, with 14 bases between. The DNA of the CDR3 is TGTGCCAGCAGGACCGGGACGGAACCGAACACCGGGGAGCTGTTTTTT. Translation gives CASRTGTEPNTGELFF.

The rearrangement joins TRBV5-1 to TRBJ1-2; D gene ambiguous. CDR1 is SGHRS and CDR2 is YFSETQ in the germline V gene. The V end lost 4 bases, the J end lost 4 bases, and 17 bases lay between the germline ends. The CDR3 has 15 residues. CDR3 in amino acids: CASSQTGGLSYGYTF. The CDR3 nucleotides are TGCGCCAGCAGCCAAACGGGCGGTCTAAGCTATGGCTACACCTTC.

J is TRBJ2-3 and V is TRBV20-1, with 11 positions matching TRBD2. The CDR3 has 16 amino acids. Germline lookup yields CDR1 DFQATT and CDR2 SNEGSKA (reference sequence). J lost 6 bases, V lost 1 base, and 9 bases had no gene match. The CDR3 loop is CSARVGTSGVFDTQYF. DNA of the CDR3: TGCAGTGCTAGAGTGGGGACTAGCGGAGTCTTCGATACGCAGTATTTT.

This clonotype was seen only a few times. The genes are TRBV12-5 and TRBJ2-2; TRBD2 aligns across 8 bases. The CDR3 contains 16 residues. Germline values: CDR1 LGHNT, CDR2 FRNRAP. The ends lost 2 bases at V and 4 bases at J; junction bases unmatched: 6. The CDR3 region is CASGLLSGSFTGELFF. The CDR3, as DNA: TGTGCTAGTGGTTTGCTCAGCGGGAGTTTCACCGGGGAGCTGTTTTTT.

The chain is built from TRBV10-2 and TRBJ2-1; D is unclear. The V and J ends lost 0 bases and 9 bases respectively, with 15 bases between them. The V gene's germline CDR1 is WSHSY and CDR2 SAAADI. The CDR3 consists of 15 residues. This CDR3 reads CASSESTLSSSEQFF. CDR3 nucleotide sequence: TGCGCCAGCAGTGAGTCGACTCTGAGTAGCAGTGAGCAGTTCTTC.

This clonotype was seen a few times. This chain links TRBV24-1 with TRBJ2-5; 8 bases are shared with TRBD1. Germline V gene sequence: CDR1 KGHDR, CDR2 SFDVKD. The CDR3 contains 14 residues. V lost 3 bases and J lost 3; bases outside the gene matches: 2. The CDR3 DNA follows: TGTGCCACCAGTGATCCGGACAGGGAAGAGACCCAGTACTTC. Its translation is CATSDPDREETQYF.

The chain couples TRBV18 to TRBJ2-3; 9 nucleotides agree with TRBD2. Per germline, CDR1 KGHSH and CDR2 LQKENI. Trimming removed 6 bases from V and 1 base from J; junction bases left unmatched: 8. CDR3 length: 16 residues. In DNA, the CDR3 is TGTGCCAGCTCGCCGGTAGCGGGAGTGGGCACAGATACGCAGTATTTT. As protein: CASSPVAGVGTDTQYF.

V and J are TRBV20-1 and TRBJ1-1; D is possibly TRBD1 (5 bases). V lost 6 bases, J lost 0 bases, and 11 bases lay in between. CDR3 length: 13 residues. Per the germline V gene, CDR1 is DFQATT and CDR2 is SNEGSKA (reference sequence). The CDR3 loop is CSAGRTLNTEAFF. The CDR3, as DNA: TGCAGTGCCGGACGGACATTGAACACTGAAGCTTTCTTT.

The chain couples TRBV6-4 to TRBJ2-7; D call uncertain. V shed 6 bases and J shed 3 bases, with 12 bases lying between them. This CDR3 is 13 amino acids long. CDR1 is MRHNA, CDR2 SNTAGT, per germline. CDR3 protein: CASSQIWSYEQYF. Here the CDR3 DNA reads TGTGCCAGCAGCCAGATTTGGAGCTACGAGCAGTACTTC.

This clonotype was counted at least ten times. The CDR3 bases are TGTGCCAGCAGCTTAGCCTCACTAGCGGGAGGCGCCTACGAGCAGTACTTC. This gives the protein CASSLASLAGGAYEQYF. The genes are TRBV7-8 and TRBJ2-7, with TRBD2 identical over 12 bases. This CDR3 is built from 17 residues. The germline CDR1 and CDR2 sequences are SGHVS and FQNEAQ. V gave up 0 bases and J gave up 2 bases; unmatched junction bases: 5.

The J gene is TRBJ2-3, the V gene TRBV7-6, with D perhaps TRBD1 (6 bases). Germline V gives CDR1 SGHVS, CDR2 FNYEAQ. With 5 bases removed from V and 1 base from J, the gap between germline ends came to 16 bases. The CDR3 has 16 residues. CDR3 sequence reads: CASSITTGMGTDTQYF. The CDR3 DNA is TGTGCCAGCAGCATAACTACAGGGATGGGCACAGATACGCAGTATTTT.

This clonotype came up many times. V usage is TRBV6-1 and J usage is TRBJ2-1; D unresolved. This CDR3 region has 13 residues. The V end was cut by 5 bases, the J end by 8 bases, with 13 bases between. The V gene's germline CDR1 is MNHNS and CDR2 SASEGT. CDR3 coding DNA: TGTGCCAGCAGTTTGACTTTCCGACATGAGCAGTTCTTC. Protein: CASSLTFRHEQFF.

This clonotype turned up a few times. The chain couples TRBV6-2 or TRBV6-3 to TRBJ2-7, with D unclear. V lost 6 bases and J lost 6, with 9 bases in between. CDR3 length equals 11 residues. The V gene's germline CDR1 is MNHEY and CDR2 SVGEGT. The CDR3 sequence: CASSPPGEQYF. In DNA form, the CDR3 reads TGTGCCAGCAGCCCCCCCGGCGAGCAGTACTTC.

There are many counts of this clonotype. V and J are TRBV7-2 and TRBJ1-1; D gene ambiguous. The germline V and J ends were trimmed by 3 bases and 10 bases, with 15 bases remaining between them. CDR1 is SGHTA and CDR2 is FQGNSA in the germline V gene. The CDR3 is 13 residues long. CDR3 bases: TGTGCCAGCAGCTTTGCGGGAAGTTCGGTAGCTTTCTTT. Protein sequence: CASSFAGSSVAFF.

This sequence joins TRBV7-9 and TRBJ2-5, with D possibly matching TRBD2 (5 bases). This CDR3 comprises 13 residues. Per the germline V gene, CDR1 is SEHNR and CDR2 is FQNEAQ (reference sequence). V lost 1 base to trimming and J lost 9 bases, with 12 bases between them. The CDR3, as DNA: TGTGCCAGCAGCTTAGGGGAGATCGTTGCCCAGTACTTC. Translated: CASSLGEIVAQYF.

There are many counts of this clonotype. The chain recombines TRBV28 with TRBJ2-1, with D maybe TRBD2 (5 bases). The CDR3 covers 16 residues. The V gene lost 8 bases and the J gene lost 3 bases, with 20 bases spanning the gap. Germline loops: CDR1 MDHEN, CDR2 SYDVKM. CDR3 sequence (DNA): TGTGCCAGCCGAAAAACGCCTAGCAGTATCTACAATGAGCAGTTCTTC. The encoded protein is CASRKTPSSIYNEQFF.

This clonotype was detected many times. The V gene is TRBV27, the J gene TRBJ1-2; D might be TRBD1 (5 bases). This CDR3 has 15 residues. In germline, CDR1 is MNHEY, CDR2 SMNVEV (reference sequence). Trimming removed 3 bases from V and 7 bases from J, with 18 bases in between. The CDR3 spells CASSFPPFPQGGYTF. For the CDR3, the DNA is TGTGCCAGCAGTTTTCCCCCTTTCCCGCAGGGTGGCTACACCTTC.

The rearrangement links TRBV4-3 to TRBJ2-1; D gene unclear. The V end was cut by 0 bases, the J end by 3 bases, with 9 bases between. The CDR3 totals 15 residues. Germline V gene lookup returns CDR1 LGHNA and CDR2 YSLEER. CDR3 sequence reads: CASSQDRYSYNEQFF. The CDR3 bases are TGCGCCAGCAGCCAAGATCGCTACAGCTACAATGAGCAGTTCTTC.

Only a few counts were recorded for this clonotype. This chain connects TRBV29-1 to TRBJ2-2; no clear D. The CDR3 loop spans 13 amino acids. Trimming took off 7 bases at V and 4 bases at J, with 13 bases between the two ends. CDR1 and CDR2 from the germline V gene are SQVTM and ANQGSEA. The CDR3 DNA reads TGCAGCGCAGATTACGACCGCACCGGGGAGCTGTTTTTT. It encodes CSADYDRTGELFF.

This clonotype was picked up many times. V gene TRBV30 combines with J gene TRBJ2-2; D unresolved. This CDR3 comprises 10 residues. Per the germline V gene, CDR1 is GTSNPN and CDR2 is SVGIG (reference sequence). The ends were cut back, 5 bases at V and 5 bases at J, with 3 bases in the middle. In nucleotides, the CDR3 is TGTGCCTGGGAGACCGGGGAGCTGTTTTTT. Protein product: CAWETGELFF.

The chain recombines TRBV10-3 with TRBJ2-3, with D uncertain. Germline V gene lookup returns CDR1 ENHRY and CDR2 SYGVKD. Trimming took 5 bases from V and 0 from J, leaving 9 bases between them. CDR3 size: 14 residues. CDR3 nucleotides: TGTGCCATCAGTCGGAGCCTGAGCACAGATACGCAGTATTTT. Its protein is CAISRSLSTDTQYF.

This rearrangement joins TRBV30 to TRBJ1-2; D is possibly TRBD1 (6 bases). The ends were cut back, 0 bases at V and 0 bases at J, with 8 bases in the middle. There are 14 residues in the CDR3. Germline V CDR1 and CDR2: GTSNPN, SVGIG (reference sequence). CDR3 amino acids: CAWSVGTTNYGYTF. CDR3 sequence (DNA): TGTGCCTGGAGTGTAGGGACAACTAACTATGGCTACACCTTC.

The J gene is TRBJ2-2, the V gene TRBV20-1; D is uncertain. This CDR3 region has 14 residues. V lost 3 bases, J lost 4 bases, and 12 bases lay in between. The V gene's germline CDR1 is DFQATT and CDR2 SNEGSKA (reference sequence). CDR3 amino acids: CSARPLTGTGELFF. CDR3 nucleotides: TGCAGTGCTAGGCCCCTGACGGGCACCGGGGAGCTGTTTTTT.

CDR3 amino acids: CASNLGRTDEQFF. The CDR3 nucleotides are TGTGCCAGTAACCTCGGGAGGACGGATGAGCAGTTCTTC. The chain has TRBV19 and TRBJ2-1; 7 nucleotides agree with TRBD2. After removal of 7 bases from V and 8 bases from J, the junction contained 8 bases not matched to a gene. Germline CDR1 is LNHDA and CDR2 is SQIVND (reference sequence). This CDR3 region has 13 residues. Full variable domain (rest looked up from reference TRBV19 and TRBJ2-1): DGGITQSPKYLFRKEGQNVTLSCEQNLNHDAMYWYRQDPGQGLRLIYYSQIVNDFQKGDIAEGYSVSREKKESFPLTVTSAQKNPTAFYLCASNLGRTDEQFFGPGTRLTVL.